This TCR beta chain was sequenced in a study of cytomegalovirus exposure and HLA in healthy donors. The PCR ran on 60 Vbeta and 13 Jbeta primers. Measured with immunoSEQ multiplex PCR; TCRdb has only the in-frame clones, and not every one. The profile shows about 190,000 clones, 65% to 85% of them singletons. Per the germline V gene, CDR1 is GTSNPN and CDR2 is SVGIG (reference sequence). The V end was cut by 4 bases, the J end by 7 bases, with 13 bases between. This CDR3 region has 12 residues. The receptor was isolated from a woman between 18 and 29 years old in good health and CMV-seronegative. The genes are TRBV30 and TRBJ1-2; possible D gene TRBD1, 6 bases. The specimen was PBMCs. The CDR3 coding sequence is TGTGCCTGGAAGGACAGTGGGGTTGGCTACACCTTC. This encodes CAWKDSGVGYTF.